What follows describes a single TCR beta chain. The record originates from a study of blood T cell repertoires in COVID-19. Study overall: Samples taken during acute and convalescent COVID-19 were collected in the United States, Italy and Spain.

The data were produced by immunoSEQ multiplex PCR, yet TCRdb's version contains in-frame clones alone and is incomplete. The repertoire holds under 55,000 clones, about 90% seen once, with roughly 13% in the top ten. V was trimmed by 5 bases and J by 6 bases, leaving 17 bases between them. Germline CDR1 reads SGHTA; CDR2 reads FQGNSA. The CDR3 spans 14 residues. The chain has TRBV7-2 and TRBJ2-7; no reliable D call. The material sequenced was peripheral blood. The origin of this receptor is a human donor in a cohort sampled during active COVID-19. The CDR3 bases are TGTGCCAGCAGCCCCGCGGTGGTACCCGCCGAGCAGTACTTC. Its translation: CASSPAVVPAEQYF.